These T cell receptor beta chains were read from a single sample in a study of blood T cell repertoires in COVID-19. Sequencing used immunoSEQ multiplex PCR; TCRdb keeps in-frame clones, though not all of them. The repertoire holds under 300,000 clones, with about three quarters as singletons. Source material: peripheral blood. These receptors all stem from a woman over 75 with acute or convalescent COVID-19. Each CDR3 is given with its conserved first and last residue. The D gene is left open where the match is weak. Size is stated for part of the rows, as once, few or many counts, or as a class when the clone is expanded.

CDR3: CASSIRGALHF
DNA: TGTGCCAGCAGTATAAGGGGCGCCCTCCACTTT
J: TRBJ1-6
size: NA
V: TRBV6-2/TRBV6-3
D: NA

CDR3: CASSEAGEETQYF
DNA: TGTGCCAGCAGTGAGGCGGGAGAAGAGACCCAGTACTTC
J: TRBJ2-5
size: NA
V: TRBV6-1
D: TRBD2

CDR3: CASSLSGTSAYNEQFF
DNA: TGCGCCAGCAGCTTGTCCGGGACTAGCGCCTACAATGAGCAGTTCTTC
J: TRBJ2-1
size: NA
V: TRBV5-1
D: TRBD2

CDR3: CASSFDRAGYTF
DNA: TGTGCCAGCAGCTTTGACAGGGCAGGCTACACCTTC
J: TRBJ1-2
size: NA
V: TRBV7-9
D: TRBD1

CDR3: CASSLEWGGNEKLFF
DNA: TGCGCCAGCAGCTTGGAATGGGGCGGTAATGAAAAACTGTTTTTT
J: TRBJ1-4
size: NA
V: TRBV5-1
D: NA

CDR3: CASSFAGAGTEAFF
DNA: TGTGCCAGCAGCTTCGCAGGGGCTGGGACTGAAGCTTTCTTT
J: TRBJ1-1
size: once
V: TRBV7-9
D: NA

CDR3: CASIPDRVVQPQHF
DNA: TGTGCCAGTATTCCGGACAGGGTGGTTCAGCCCCAGCATTTT
J: TRBJ1-5
size: NA
V: TRBV19
D: TRBD1

CDR3: CSVGGGYTNEKLFF
DNA: TGCAGCGTTGGGGGGGGATACACTAATGAAAAACTGTTTTTT
J: TRBJ1-4
size: NA
V: TRBV29-1
D: NA

CDR3: CASSAEAGNGQPQHF
DNA: TGTGCCAGCAGTGCAGAGGCAGGGAACGGTCAGCCCCAGCATTTT
J: TRBJ1-5
size: once
V: TRBV2
D: NA

CDR3: CASSLGVSGTAPQSTIYF
DNA: TGTGCCAGCAGCTTAGGGGTCTCCGGGACAGCCCCTCAAAGCACCATATATTTT
J: TRBJ1-3
size: NA
V: TRBV7-9
D: TRBD1

CDR3: CASSSPGLADNTGELFF
DNA: TGCGCCAGCAGCTCGCCGGGACTAGCCGACAACACCGGGGAGCTGTTTTTT
J: TRBJ2-2
size: NA
V: TRBV5-1
D: TRBD2

CDR3: CASSQLADTQYF
DNA: TGTGCCAGCAGCCAACTAGCGGATACGCAGTATTTT
J: TRBJ2-3
size: few
V: TRBV3-1/TRBV3-2
D: NA

CDR3: CASSLAGTGKWETQYF
DNA: TGTGCCAGCAGCTTAGCCGGGACAGGGAAATGGGAGACCCAGTACTTC
J: TRBJ2-5
size: NA
V: TRBV7-9
D: TRBD1